Listed below are T cell receptor beta chains from one sample, sequenced in a study of CD8+ T cells in alopecia areata. Measured with immunoSEQ multiplex PCR; TCRdb has only the in-frame clones, and not every one. The sample has about 200,000 clones, around three fifths seen once. The material was CD4+ T cells sorted from blood, obtained at week 24, from a patient treated with tofacitinib. The receptors shown here come from a human donor with alopecia areata. Both conserved end residues are part of each CDR3. The D gene is left open where the match is weak. Expanded clones are given a class, and other clones once, few, many or no size at all.

v_gene	j_gene	d_gene	abundance	CDR3aa	CDR3nt
TRBV4-3	TRBJ2-7	-	-	CASSQDTGPYEQYF	TGCGCCAGCAGCCAAGATACAGGCCCCTACGAGCAGTACTTC
TRBV4-3	TRBJ2-7	-	few	CASSQDWTSYEQYF	TGCGCCAGCAGCCAAGATTGGACGTCCTACGAGCAGTACTTC
TRBV19	TRBJ1-5	-	few	CASRGTPGGQPQHF	TGTGCCAGTAGGGGGACTCCGGGGGGTCAGCCCCAGCATTTT
TRBV30	TRBJ1-2	-	-	CAWTTGIYGYTF	TGTGCCTGGACCACAGGGATTTATGGCTACACCTTC
TRBV2	TRBJ1-2	-	-	CASNAGRDYGYTF	TGTGCCAGCAACGCAGGCCGGGACTATGGCTACACCTTC
TRBV18	TRBJ2-5	TRBD1	few	CASSPPRAGGQETQYF	TGTGCCAGCTCACCCCCACGGGCAGGGGGCCAAGAGACCCAGTACTTC
TRBV6-5	TRBJ2-2	-	-	CASSYSWQNSGELFF	TGTGCCAGCAGTTACTCGTGGCAGAACTCCGGGGAGCTGTTTTTT
TRBV19	TRBJ2-1	TRBD2	few	CASTLRPGLATYNEQFF	TGTGCCAGTACCCTCCGGCCGGGACTAGCTACGTACAATGAGCAGTTCTTC
TRBV9	TRBJ1-6	TRBD1	once	CASSVEGAKNSPLHF	TGTGCCAGCAGCGTAGAGGGGGCAAAGAATTCACCCCTCCACTTT
TRBV29-1	TRBJ2-7	TRBD1	-	CSARQGHEQYF	TGCAGCGCCAGACAGGGCCACGAGCAGTACTTC
TRBV30	TRBJ1-2	-	once	CAWSVPSRAGGYTF	TGTGCCTGGAGTGTACCCAGCAGGGCGGGTGGCTACACCTTC
TRBV4-3	TRBJ1-2	-	-	CASSQGAGYGYTF	TGCGCCAGCAGCCAAGGGGCAGGGTATGGCTACACCTTC
TRBV7-2	TRBJ1-2	-	few	CASSFQHEDYGYTF	TGTGCCAGCAGCTTCCAACATGAGGACTATGGCTACACCTTC
TRBV4-3	TRBJ1-6	-	-	CASSQGTDSISPLHF	TGCGCCAGCAGCCAAGGGACGGACAGTATTTCACCCCTCCACTTT
TRBV4-3	TRBJ1-2	-	-	CASSFGTANYGYTF	TGCGCCAGCAGCTTCGGGACGGCAAACTATGGCTACACCTTC
TRBV29-1	TRBJ2-3	-	-	CSVEVGTTQYF	TGCAGCGTTGAAGTGGGCACAACGCAGTATTTT
TRBV6-6	TRBJ2-5	-	-	CASKGEETQYF	TGTGCCAGCAAAGGGGAAGAGACCCAGTACTTC
TRBV29-1	TRBJ1-1	-	-	CSVGRPGSVTTEAFF	TGCAGCGTTGGTAGGCCCGGGTCCGTGACCACTGAAGCTTTCTTT
TRBV9	TRBJ1-1	-	-	CASSADRNTEAFF	TGTGCCAGCAGCGCCGACAGGAACACTGAAGCTTTCTTT
TRBV6-5	TRBJ2-3	TRBD1	-	CASSQGQVLTDTQYF	TGTGCCAGCAGTCAAGGACAGGTCCTGACGGATACGCAGTATTTT
TRBV13	TRBJ1-6	-	once	CASSLGPGKVSPLHF	TGTGCCAGCAGCTTGGGGCCAGGGAAAGTTTCACCCCTCCACTTT
TRBV5-1	TRBJ2-3	-	-	CASSLRGVITDTQYF	TGCGCCAGCAGCTTGCGCGGGGTAATCACAGATACGCAGTATTTT
TRBV15	TRBJ2-7	-	-	CATTPRGIHGEQYF	TGTGCCACCACCCCCCGGGGCATTCATGGCGAGCAGTACTTC
TRBV30	TRBJ1-1	-	few	CAWIDRRDTEAFF	TGTGCCTGGATAGACCGTCGGGACACTGAAGCTTTCTTT
TRBV29-1	TRBJ1-1	-	-	CSVERGFTEAFF	TGCAGCGTTGAAAGAGGGTTTACTGAAGCTTTCTTT
TRBV6-1	TRBJ2-1	TRBD2	-	CASTGLGRSYNEQFF	TGTGCCAGCACCGGACTAGGCCGCTCCTACAATGAGCAGTTCTTC
TRBV27	TRBJ2-1	-	once	CASSFEEGNEQFF	TGTGCCAGCAGTTTTGAAGAGGGGAATGAGCAGTTCTTC
TRBV9	TRBJ1-1	-	-	CASSPRQIMNTEAFF	TGTGCCAGCAGCCCACGACAGATCATGAACACTGAAGCTTTCTTT
TRBV7-2	TRBJ2-5	-	-	CASSTGTVYQETQYF	TGTGCCAGCAGCACCGGGACCGTGTACCAAGAGACCCAGTACTTC
TRBV7-2	TRBJ1-1	-	-	CASSQEWGTEAFF	TGCGCCAGCAGCCAAGAGTGGGGGACTGAAGCTTTCTTT
TRBV19	TRBJ2-5	TRBD2	-	CASRPGLAGETQYF	TGTGCCAGTAGGCCGGGACTAGCGGGGGAGACCCAGTACTTC
TRBV30	TRBJ1-5	-	-	CAWSVGVNQPQHF	TGTGCCTGGAGTGTAGGGGTAAATCAGCCCCAGCATTTT
TRBV30	TRBJ1-6	-	-	CAWSVRTPSRDSPLHF	TGTGCCTGGAGTGTAAGGACCCCGAGTAGAGATTCACCCCTCCACTTT
TRBV15	TRBJ1-1	-	-	CATSTVMNTEAFF	TGTGCCACCAGCACAGTTATGAACACTGAAGCTTTCTTT
TRBV29-1	TRBJ2-6	TRBD2	-	CSVGSSGVSGANVLTF	TGCAGCGTTGGTTCTAGCGGGGTCTCTGGGGCCAACGTCCTGACTTTC
TRBV4-3	TRBJ2-1	TRBD2	-	CASSQDQGLAGGVAYNEQFF	TGCGCCAGCAGCCAAGATCAAGGACTAGCGGGGGGAGTCGCCTACAATGAGCAGTTCTTC
TRBV29-1	TRBJ2-2	-	-	CSVPAVAGELFF	TGCAGCGTGCCCGCTGTCGCCGGGGAGCTGTTTTTT
TRBV5-4	TRBJ1-6	TRBD1	-	CASSPREQGIGSPLHF	TGTGCCAGCAGTCCTCGTGAACAGGGGATTGGATCACCCCTCCACTTT
TRBV6-6	TRBJ2-1	TRBD1	few	CATNAGTGNNEQFF	TGTGCCACTAACGCCGGGACAGGGAACAATGAGCAGTTCTTC
TRBV4-1	TRBJ2-3	-	-	CASSLGMAGAPTDTQYF	TGCGCCAGCAGCCTAGGGATGGCGGGGGCCCCCACAGATACGCAGTATTTT
TRBV4-3	TRBJ2-7	TRBD1	-	CASSQGTGAIYEQYF	TGCGCCAGCAGCCAAGGGACAGGGGCCATCTACGAGCAGTACTTC
TRBV29-1	TRBJ2-2	-	-	CSVAYYTGELFF	TGCAGCGTTGCCTACTACACCGGGGAGCTGTTTTTT